This T cell receptor (beta chain) was recorded in a study of CD8 T cells in Susac syndrome. Sequencing of TCR beta drew on CD8+ and CD4+ T cells from blood. Germline lookup yields CDR1 SGDLS and CDR2 YYNGEE. This CDR3 has 14 residues. Trimming removed 4 bases at V and 2 bases at J, with 9 bases between. Random hexamers were used to reverse transcribe an amount of about 0.5 to 1 ug RNA. The authors amplified TCR beta CDR3 across 54 Vbeta and 13 Jbeta using immunoSEQ multiplex PCR. Via MiXCR, TCRdb re-called the immunoSEQ multiplex PCR reads, giving one row per CDR3 protein. Of more than 95,000 distinct CDR3 sequences in the sample, over 85% were seen once.

The sequenced sample was CD8+ T cells from PBMCs. This TCR came from a human donor with multiple sclerosis. V usage is TRBV9 and J usage is TRBJ2-2, with D possibly matching TRBD2 (5 bases). Here the CDR3 reads CASSPGINTGELFF. The CDR3 DNA follows: TGTGCCAGCAGCCCGGGGATTAACACCGGGGAGCTGTTTTTT.